A single sample is the source of the 30 T cell receptor beta chains below, sequenced in a study of esophageal squamous cell carcinoma under preoperative chemotherapy (dated by TCRdb to 2017 to 2018). The library came from PCR. The listed sequencing device is HiSeq X Ten. In-frame beta chains were kept once TCRdb had trimmed the public reads at Q25 with fastp and called clones with MiXCR. CDR3 protein duplicates are merged, each entry listing the most common genes and DNA. Present in this sample are about 12,000 distinct CDR3 sequences, around half of which were seen just once. The top ten clones comprise around 17% of the sample. Read against the paper, the sample's time point label means: before preoperative PTX-NDP chemotherapy. This specimen was taken from a patient given preoperative chemotherapy. All receptors derive from a human donor with esophageal squamous cell carcinoma. The donor label of this sample is uncertain.

As concerns this clonotype: The junction and the germline gene differ at one end; a read error may be behind it. J is TRBJ2-3 and V is TRBV6-8; D remains ambiguous. Germline lookup yields CDR1 MNHGY and CDR2 SAAAGT. This CDR3 has 12 residues. CDR3 coding DNA: TGTGCCGGGTTCCCTGACCTAGAGACGCAGTATTTC. It yields the protein CAGFPDLETQYF.

By share of the sample, this clonotype is large. The gene calls are TRBV6-5 and TRBJ2-1, with TRBD2 matching 9 bases. Judging by the DNA end, TRBJ2-7 fits better; the J call may be wrong. Germline assignment: CDR1 MNHEY and CDR2 SVGAGI. CDR3 length equals 14 residues. The DNA of the CDR3 is TGTGCCAGCAGAACCCTAGCGGGGAGCTACGAGCAGTACTTC. This encodes CASRTLAGSYEQYF.

V is TRBV6-1 and J is TRBJ1-2; tentative D call: TRBD1 (5 bases). The CDR3 runs 12 residues. The germline gives CDR1 MNHNS, CDR2 SASEGT. V lost 8 bases to trimming and J lost 2 bases, with 9 bases between them. The CDR3 nucleotides are TGTGCCAGCTCCGGGACGAACTATGGCTACACCTTC. This codes for CASSGTNYGYTF.

This clonotype was observed at least ten times. The V and J genes are TRBV7-2 and TRBJ2-1; the D gene is possibly TRBD2 (5 bases). The CDR3 sequence is 15 residues long. Trimming stripped 2 bases from V and 3 bases from J, with 11 bases between. Germline V lookup: CDR1 SGHTA, CDR2 FQGNSA. The CDR3 loop reads CASSLSARDYNEQFF. CDR3 DNA: TGTGCCAGCAGCTTAAGTGCGAGGGACTACAATGAGCAGTTCTTC.

This chain uses TRBV6-5 with TRBJ1-1, with TRBD1 matching over 7 bases. In germline, CDR1 is MNHEY, CDR2 SVGAGI. With V trimmed by 1 base and J by 3 bases, 5 bases remained unmatched. CDR3 length: 15 residues. As DNA, the CDR3 is TGTGCCAGCAGTTACTGGTCAGGGGGGGACACTGAAGCTTTCTTT. Translation gives CASSYWSGGDTEAFF.

The chain has TRBV7-8 and TRBJ2-2, with D maybe TRBD2 (5 bases). V lost 2 bases, J lost 6 bases, and 7 bases lay in between. CDR1 is SGHVS and CDR2 is FQNEAQ in the germline V gene. This CDR3 region has 13 residues. The CDR3, as DNA: TGTGCCAGCAGCTTAAGGAGGTCCGGGGAGCTGTTTTTT. Translated, it gives CASSLRRSGELFF.

J is TRBJ1-1 and V is TRBV6-1; 8 nucleotides align to TRBD1. Trimming cost V 2 bases and J 6 bases; bases outside gene matches: 11. Germline V lookup: CDR1 MNHNS, CDR2 SASEGT. This CDR3 has 16 amino acids. CDR3 residues: CASSERGTGGRAEAFF. The DNA for the CDR3 is TGTGCCAGCAGTGAAAGGGGGACAGGTGGAAGGGCTGAAGCTTTCTTT.

This clonotype has more than one count but fewer than ten. The rearrangement uses TRBV7-2 and TRBJ2-4; 10 bases line up with TRBD1. The CDR3 consists of 16 residues. Germline CDR1 SGHTA, CDR2 FQGNSA. V dropped 2 bases and J dropped 4; count of bases not matched to a gene: 5. In DNA form, the CDR3 reads TGTGCCAGCAGCTTAAGTTCGGGACAGGGGAAAAACATTCAGTACTTC. This encodes CASSLSSGQGKNIQYF.

This chain joins TRBV7-8 and TRBJ2-3; TRBD1 aligns across 7 bases. The V gene's germline CDR1 is SGHVS and CDR2 FQNEAQ. Trimming took 5 bases from V and 2 from J; bases not matched to a gene: 16. CDR3 size: 18 residues. The CDR3: CASSITTIDRAATDTQYF. The CDR3 DNA is TGTGCCAGCAGCATAACCACTATCGACAGGGCTGCCACAGATACGCAGTATTTT.

This clonotype was counted only a few times. The rearrangement uses TRBV6-1 and TRBJ1-5; tentatively, D is TRBD1 (5 bases). The length of the CDR3 is 16 residues. Trimming removed 1 base from V and 4 bases from J, with 14 bases in between. Germline CDR1 MNHNS, CDR2 SASEGT. Written as DNA, the CDR3 is TGTGCCAGCAGTGAAGAGGGAATGGGGCCTAATCAGCCCCAGCATTTT. Its translation: CASSEEGMGPNQPQHF.

This clonotype was seen many times. The chain employs TRBV6-1 and TRBJ2-5; TRBD2 matches at 16 bases. The J call could be wrong; TRBJ2-7 is a better fit for the DNA end. Germline V lookup: CDR1 MNHNS, CDR2 SASEGT. The CDR3 is made up of 16 amino acids. The chain's CDR3 is CASSAGTSGRAAEQYF. The CDR3 bases are TGTGCCAGCAGTGCCGGGACTAGCGGGAGGGCCGCCGAGCAGTACTTC.

The V call is TRBV6-1, the J call TRBJ2-5; D perhaps matches TRBD2 (7 bases). The germline V gene encodes CDR1 MNHNS and CDR2 SASEGT. Trimming removed 7 bases from V and 9 bases from J, with 24 bases in between. This CDR3 has 15 amino acids. The CDR3 DNA reads as TGTGCCAGCAAGGAAGGGGGGGGTAGGAGGGAGGCCCAGTACTTC. Protein product: CASKEGGGRREAQYF.

In regard to this clonotype: One junction end disagrees with the germline gene, perhaps due to a read error. The chain has TRBV10-3 and TRBJ2-1; D is perhaps TRBD2 (6 bases). CDR1 is ENHRY, CDR2 SYGVKD, per germline. This CDR3 spans 11 amino acids. The CDR3 loop is CAAGRRNEQYF. CDR3 DNA: TGTGCCGCGGGACGGAGGAATGAGCAGTATTTC.

With regard to this clonotype: One end of the junction is discordant with germline, which a read error may explain. The chain employs TRBV6-8 and TRBJ2-5, with D possibly TRBD1 on 6 matching bases. The V gene's germline CDR1 is MNHGY and CDR2 SAAAGT. The CDR3 has 12 residues. The CDR3 coding sequence is TGTGCCGGGGGCACTGACCAGGAGACGCAGTATTTC. It encodes CAGGTDQETQYF.

V and J are TRBV29-1 and TRBJ2-2; 8 bases line up with TRBD2. With 6 bases clipped from V and 1 base from J, the junction kept 4 bases outside the gene matches. This CDR3 is 14 amino acids long. Germline V gene lookup returns CDR1 SQVTM and CDR2 ANQGSEA. CDR3 in amino acids: CSVGGGENTGELFF. CDR3 DNA: TGCAGCGTCGGGGGGGGTGAGAACACCGGGGAGCTGTTTTTT.

This clonotype was detected only a few times. The rearrangement uses TRBV6-1 and TRBJ1-5; D ambiguous. Germline-derived CDR1 and CDR2 are MNHNS and SASEGT. V lost 2 bases, J lost 3 bases, and 5 bases lay in between. The CDR3 is 13 amino acids. CDR3: CASSEQTNQPQHF. The DNA for the CDR3 is TGTGCCAGCAGTGAACAGACCAATCAGCCCCAGCATTTT.

The rearrangement joins TRBV7-2 to TRBJ2-1; D is uncertain. This CDR3 region has 15 residues. The V and J ends lost 5 bases and 10 bases respectively, with 21 bases between them. Germline V gives CDR1 SGHTA, CDR2 FQGNSA. The CDR3 here is CASSPDGSYVWEQFF. The CDR3 nucleotides read TGTGCCAGCAGCCCTGACGGCTCCTACGTATGGGAGCAGTTCTTC. Full variable domain (remainder filled in from reference TRBV7-2 and TRBJ2-1): GAGVSQSPSNKVTEKGKDVELRCDPISGHTALYWYRQSLGQGLEFLIYFQGNSAPDKSGLPSDRFSAERTGGSVSTLTIQRTQQEDSAVYLCASSPDGSYVWEQFFGPGTRLTVL.

This clonotype came up once. J is TRBJ2-1 and V is TRBV10-2; unclear D gene. The length of the CDR3 is 15 residues. Trimming shortened V by 2 bases and J by 2 bases, and 10 bases separated the two germline ends. Germline V CDR1 and CDR2: WSHSY, SAAADI. DNA of the CDR3: TGCGCCAGCAGTGAGGGCAGCCCTGCCTACAATGAGCAGTTCTTC. Translation: CASSEGSPAYNEQFF.

This clonotype was seen a handful of times. The chain couples TRBV6-1 to TRBJ2-2; 7 bases agree with TRBD2. The CDR3 spans 14 residues. Germline V gene lookup returns CDR1 MNHNS and CDR2 SASEGT. The ends lost 7 bases at V and 7 bases at J; junction bases unmatched: 9. CDR3: CASTWTSRGGELFF. Here the CDR3 DNA reads TGTGCCAGCACCTGGACTAGTAGGGGCGGGGAGCTGTTTTTT.

This clonotype was detected many times. The rearrangement joins TRBV7-8 to TRBJ2-1; TRBD2 matches 7 bases. Gene TRBJ2-7 matches the end of the DNA better, so the J call may be wrong. The CDR3 runs to 14 residues. The V gene's germline CDR1 is SGHVS and CDR2 FQNEAQ. The CDR3 region is CASSLSGKYNEQYF. The CDR3 DNA follows: TGTGCCAGCAGCTTAAGCGGGAAGTACAATGAGCAGTACTTC.

By sample share, this clonotype is medium-sized (0.01 to 0.1%). One end of the junction does not line up with germline, which may come from a read error. The rearrangement links TRBV6-5 to TRBJ2-2; D not resolved. The CDR3 has 14 residues. Germline CDR1 and CDR2: MNHEY and SVGAGI. The CDR3 protein is CASSSPGNTGELFF. The DNA of the CDR3 is TGTGCCAGCAGTTCCCCAGGAAACACTGGGGAGCTGTTTTTT.

This chain links TRBV3-1 with TRBJ2-3, with 13 nucleotides matching TRBD2. V lost 0 bases, J lost 1 base, and 19 bases stayed unmatched. Germline-derived CDR1 and CDR2 are LGHDT and YNNKEL (reference sequence). The CDR3 contains 23 residues. CDR3 sequence: CASSQDRRTSGRAPLTGTDTQYF. In nucleotides, the CDR3 is TGTGCCAGCAGCCAAGACCGCCGCACTAGCGGGAGGGCCCCTCTAACTGGCACAGATACGCAGTATTTT.

This clonotype was seen many times. This chain uses TRBV5-4 with TRBJ2-1; 12 bases agree with TRBD2. TRBJ2-5 matches the DNA end more closely, so the J call is doubtful. Germline lookup yields CDR1 SGHNT and CDR2 YYREEE (reference sequence). This CDR3 comprises 14 residues. In nucleotides, the CDR3 is TGTGCCAGCAGTGGACTAGCGGGACGAGAGACCCAGTACTTC. Translated, it gives CASSGLAGRETQYF.

By share of the sample, this clonotype is medium-sized. The DNA for the CDR3 is TGTGCCAGCAACCCGGGCGGCTACAATGAGCAGTACTTC. Amino acids: CASNPGGYNEQYF. J is TRBJ2-1 and V is TRBV12-3 or TRBV12-4; D is ambiguous. The DNA end favors TRBJ2-7, so the J call may be wrong. The CDR3 spans 13 residues.

With regard to this clonotype: The junction differs from germline at one of its ends, possibly a read error. V is TRBV6-1 and J is TRBJ2-1; 10 nucleotides align to TRBD2. The CDR3 sequence is 15 residues long. CDR1 MNHNS and CDR2 SASEGT come from the germline V gene. CDR3 loop: CASRPSGRVSNEQYF. For the CDR3, the DNA is TGTGCCAGCAGGCCTAGCGGGAGAGTGAGCAATGAGCAGTACTTT.

This clonotype showed up just a few times. The rearrangement joins TRBV6-1 to TRBJ2-3; perhaps TRBD2 as D (6 bases). Germline CDR1 is MNHNS and CDR2 is SASEGT. Trimming cost V 6 bases and J 1 base, with 17 bases left between them. This CDR3 has 16 residues. This CDR3 is CASSTIGGKGTDTQYF. The CDR3 region has the DNA TGTGCCAGCAGCACTATCGGAGGGAAGGGCACAGATACGCAGTATTTT.

This clonotype was counted ten times or more. This chain connects TRBV6-1 to TRBJ2-1; 8 bases are a match to TRBD2. TRBJ2-7 explains the end of the DNA better; the J call may be wrong. Germline loops: CDR1 MNHNS, CDR2 SASEGT. CDR3 length equals 14 residues. The CDR3 spells CASSFERGPYEQYF. As DNA, the CDR3 is TGTGCCAGCAGCTTCGAGCGGGGGCCCTACGAGCAGTACTTC.

The chain employs TRBV7-2 and TRBJ2-1; 7 nucleotides match TRBD2. Looked up from germline, CDR1 is SGHTA and CDR2 is FQGNSA. The CDR3 runs 15 residues. V lost 3 bases to trimming and J lost 4 bases; unmatched junction nucleotides: 6. This chain's CDR3 is CASSFRSGDYNEQFF. The CDR3 nucleotides are TGTGCCAGCAGCTTTCGGAGCGGGGATTACAATGAGCAGTTCTTC.

On this clonotype itself: A much larger clone differs by one base, so this may be a read error. The V call is TRBV7-2, the J call TRBJ2-2; tentative D call: TRBD1 (5 bases). CDR1 SGHTA and CDR2 FQGNSA come from the germline V gene. Between the trimmed V and J ends, which lost 3 bases and 6 bases, there was a span of 14 bases. This CDR3 is 15 amino acids long. CDR3 DNA: TGTGCCAGCAGCTTGACCATAGGGGCCCCCGGGGAGCTGTTTTTT. Its protein is CASSLTIGAPGELFF.

The chain uses TRBV6-5 and TRBJ2-3; tentative D call: TRBD2 (7 bases). The germline V gene has CDR1 MNHEY and CDR2 SVGAGI. The CDR3 consists of 15 residues. The V and J ends lost 8 bases and 5 bases respectively, with 20 bases between them. The CDR3 here is CASGWGGGDKDTQYF. DNA of the CDR3: TGTGCCAGCGGTTGGGGGGGGGGCGACAAAGATACGCAGTATTTT.